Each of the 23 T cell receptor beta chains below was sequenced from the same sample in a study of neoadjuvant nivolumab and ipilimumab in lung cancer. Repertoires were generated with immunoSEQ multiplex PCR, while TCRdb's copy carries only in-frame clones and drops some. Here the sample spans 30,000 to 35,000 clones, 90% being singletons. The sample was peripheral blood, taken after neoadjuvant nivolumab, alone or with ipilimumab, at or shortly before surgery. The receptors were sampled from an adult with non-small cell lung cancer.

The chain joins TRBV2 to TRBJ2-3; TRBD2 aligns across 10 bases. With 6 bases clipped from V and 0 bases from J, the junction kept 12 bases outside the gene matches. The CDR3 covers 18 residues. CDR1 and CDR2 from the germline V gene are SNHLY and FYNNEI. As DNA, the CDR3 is TGTGCCAGCAGGGCAACTAGCGGGGACGCAACTAGCACAGATACGCAGTATTTT. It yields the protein CASRATSGDATSTDTQYF.

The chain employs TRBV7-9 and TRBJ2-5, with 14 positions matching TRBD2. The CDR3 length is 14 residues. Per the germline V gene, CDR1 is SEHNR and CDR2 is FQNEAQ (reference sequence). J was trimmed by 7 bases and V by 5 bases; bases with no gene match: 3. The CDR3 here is CASSIGLAGGTQYF. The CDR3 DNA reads TGTGCCAGCAGCATCGGACTAGCGGGGGGGACCCAGTACTTC.

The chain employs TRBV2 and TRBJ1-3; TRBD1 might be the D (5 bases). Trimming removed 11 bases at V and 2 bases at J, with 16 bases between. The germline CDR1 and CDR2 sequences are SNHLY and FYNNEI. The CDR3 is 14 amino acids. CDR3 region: CASEGTRPGNTIYF. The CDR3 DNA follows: TGTGCCTCCGAAGGGACGCGCCCTGGAAACACCATATATTTT.

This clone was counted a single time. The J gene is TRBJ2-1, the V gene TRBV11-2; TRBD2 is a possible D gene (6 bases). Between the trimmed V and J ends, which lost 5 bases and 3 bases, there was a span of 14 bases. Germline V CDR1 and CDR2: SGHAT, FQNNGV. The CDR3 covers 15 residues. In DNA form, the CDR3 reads TGTGCCAGCAGCCCAGATAGCGGATACTACAATGAGCAGTTCTTC. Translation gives CASSPDSGYYNEQFF.

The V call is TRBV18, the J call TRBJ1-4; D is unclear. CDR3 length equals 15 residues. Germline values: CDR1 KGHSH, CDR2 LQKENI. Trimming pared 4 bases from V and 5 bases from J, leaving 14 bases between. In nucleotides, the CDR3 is TGTGCCAGCTCACAGGATGTCGTACCAAATGAAAAACTGTTTTTT. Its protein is CASSQDVVPNEKLFF. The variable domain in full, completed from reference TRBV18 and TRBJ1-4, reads NAGVMQNPRHLVRRRGQEARLRCSPMKGHSHVYWYRQLPEEGLKFMVYLQKENIIDESGMPKERFSAEFPKEGPSILRIQQVVRGDSAAYFCASSQDVVPNEKLFFGSGTQLSVL.

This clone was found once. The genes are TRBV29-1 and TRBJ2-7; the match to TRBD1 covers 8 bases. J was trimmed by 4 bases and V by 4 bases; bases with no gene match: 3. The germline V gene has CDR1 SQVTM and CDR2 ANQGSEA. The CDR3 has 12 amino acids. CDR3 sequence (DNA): TGCAGCGTTGCCAGGGGGCGGTACGAGCAGTACTTC. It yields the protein CSVARGRYEQYF.

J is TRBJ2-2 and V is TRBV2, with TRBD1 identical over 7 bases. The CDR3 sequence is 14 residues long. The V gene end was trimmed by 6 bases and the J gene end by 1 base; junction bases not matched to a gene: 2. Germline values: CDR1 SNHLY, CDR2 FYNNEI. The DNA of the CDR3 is TGTGCCAGCAGCCGACAGGGGAACACCGGGGAGCTGTTTTTT. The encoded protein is CASSRQGNTGELFF.

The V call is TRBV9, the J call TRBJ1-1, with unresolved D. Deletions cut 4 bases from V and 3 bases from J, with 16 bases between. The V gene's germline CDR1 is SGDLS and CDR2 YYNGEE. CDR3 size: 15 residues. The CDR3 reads CASSLFVGRDTEAFF. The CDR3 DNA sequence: TGTGCCAGCAGCTTGTTCGTGGGCCGGGACACTGAAGCTTTCTTT.

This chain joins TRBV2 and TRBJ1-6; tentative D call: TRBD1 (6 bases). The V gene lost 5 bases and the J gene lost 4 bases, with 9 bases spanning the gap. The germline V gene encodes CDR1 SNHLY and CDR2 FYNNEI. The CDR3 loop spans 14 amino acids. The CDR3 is CASSKTGYNSPLHF. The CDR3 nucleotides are TGTGCCAGCAGTAAGACAGGTTATAATTCACCCCTCCACTTT. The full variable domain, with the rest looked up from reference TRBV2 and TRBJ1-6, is EPEVTQTPSHQVTQMGQEVILRCVPISNHLYFYWYRQILGQKVEFLVSFYNNEISEKSEIFDDQFSVERPDGSNFTLKIRSTKLEDSAMYFCASSKTGYNSPLHFGNGTRLTVT.

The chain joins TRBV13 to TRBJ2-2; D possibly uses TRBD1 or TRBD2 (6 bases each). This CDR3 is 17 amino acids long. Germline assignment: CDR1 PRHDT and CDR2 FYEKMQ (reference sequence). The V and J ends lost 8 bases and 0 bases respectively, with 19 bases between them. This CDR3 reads CASRPGEGGTNTGELFF. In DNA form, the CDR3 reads TGTGCCAGCCGACCAGGCGAGGGGGGAACGAACACCGGGGAGCTGTTTTTT.

The chain's CDR3 is CASSYQGANEKLFF. Here the CDR3 DNA reads TGTGCCAGCAGTTACCAGGGGGCGAATGAAAAACTGTTTTTT. The chain has TRBV6-5 and TRBJ1-4; 8 bases agree with TRBD1. The CDR3 is 14 amino acids. V trimming: 2 bases; J trimming: 5 bases; junction bases outside the gene matches: 1. CDR1 is MNHEY, CDR2 SVGAGI, per germline.

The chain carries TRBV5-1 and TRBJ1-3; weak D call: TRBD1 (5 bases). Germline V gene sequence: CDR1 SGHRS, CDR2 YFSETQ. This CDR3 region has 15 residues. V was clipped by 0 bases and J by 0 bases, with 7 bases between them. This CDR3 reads CASSLAGGSGNTIYF. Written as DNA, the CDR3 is TGCGCCAGCAGCTTGGCCGGGGGCTCTGGAAACACCATATATTTT.

CDR3 nucleotide sequence: TGTGCCAGCAGCCCAAGGCTGGTTATGAACACTGAAGCTTTCTTT. Translating gives CASSPRLVMNTEAFF. The chain employs TRBV9 and TRBJ1-1, with D unresolved. The CDR3 contains 15 residues. Germline V gene lookup returns CDR1 SGDLS and CDR2 YYNGEE. V dropped 4 bases and J dropped 0 bases, with 13 bases sitting between them.

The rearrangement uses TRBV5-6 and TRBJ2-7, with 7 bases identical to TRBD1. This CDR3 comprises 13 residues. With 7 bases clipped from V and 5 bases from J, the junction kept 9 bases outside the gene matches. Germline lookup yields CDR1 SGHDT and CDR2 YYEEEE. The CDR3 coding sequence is TGTGCCAGCTCGACAGGGTACATCGACGAGCAGTACTTC. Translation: CASSTGYIDEQYF. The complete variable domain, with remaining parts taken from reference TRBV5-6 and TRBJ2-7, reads DAGVTQSPTHLIKTRGQQVTLRCSPKSGHDTVSWYQQALGQGPQFIFQYYEEEERQRGNFPDRFSGHQFPNYSSELNVNALLLGDSALYLCASSTGYIDEQYFGPGTRLTVT.

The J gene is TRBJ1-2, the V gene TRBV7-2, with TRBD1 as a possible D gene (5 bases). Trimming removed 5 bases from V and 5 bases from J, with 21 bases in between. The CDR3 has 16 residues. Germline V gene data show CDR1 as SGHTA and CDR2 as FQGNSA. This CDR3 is CASSALYAGEDYGYTF. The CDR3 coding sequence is TGTGCCAGCAGCGCCCTCTACGCGGGGGAGGATTATGGCTACACCTTC.

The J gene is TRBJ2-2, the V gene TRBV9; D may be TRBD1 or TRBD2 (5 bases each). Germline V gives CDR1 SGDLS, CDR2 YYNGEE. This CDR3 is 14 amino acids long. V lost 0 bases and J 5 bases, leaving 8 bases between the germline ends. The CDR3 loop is CASSVVGRTGELFF. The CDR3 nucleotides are TGTGCCAGCAGCGTAGTGGGACGGACCGGGGAGCTGTTTTTT. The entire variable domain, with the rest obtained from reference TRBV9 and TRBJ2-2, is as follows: DSGVTQTPKHLITATGQRVTLRCSPRSGDLSVYWYQQSLDQGLQFLIQYYNGEERAKGNILERFSAQQFPDLHSELNLSSLELGDSALYFCASSVVGRTGELFFGEGSRLTVL.

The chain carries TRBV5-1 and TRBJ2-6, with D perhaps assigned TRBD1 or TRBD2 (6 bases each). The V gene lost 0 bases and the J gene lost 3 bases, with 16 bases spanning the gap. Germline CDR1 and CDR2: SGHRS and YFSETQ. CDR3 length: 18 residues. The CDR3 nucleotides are TGCGCCAGCAGCTTGGGAGGAGGGGGGAGTCTTGGGGCCAACGTCCTGACTTTC. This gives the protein CASSLGGGGSLGANVLTF.

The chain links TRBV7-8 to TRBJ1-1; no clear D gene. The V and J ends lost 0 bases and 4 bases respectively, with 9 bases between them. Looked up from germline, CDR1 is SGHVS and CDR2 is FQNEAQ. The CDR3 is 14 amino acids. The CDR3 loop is CASSLAGRFTEAFF. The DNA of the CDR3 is TGTGCCAGCAGCTTAGCAGGGAGGTTCACTGAAGCTTTCTTT. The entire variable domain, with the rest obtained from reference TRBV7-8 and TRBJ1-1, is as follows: GAGVSQSPRYKVAKRGQDVALRCDPISGHVSLFWYQQALGQGPEFLTYFQNEAQLDKSGLPSDRFFAERPEGSVSTLKIQRTQQEDSAVYLCASSLAGRFTEAFFGQGTRLTVV.

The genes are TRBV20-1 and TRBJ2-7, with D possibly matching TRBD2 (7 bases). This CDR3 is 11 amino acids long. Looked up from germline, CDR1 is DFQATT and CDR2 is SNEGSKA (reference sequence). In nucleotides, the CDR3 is TGCAGCTCGGGGGGCCCTTACGAGCAGTACTTC. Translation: CSSGGPYEQYF.

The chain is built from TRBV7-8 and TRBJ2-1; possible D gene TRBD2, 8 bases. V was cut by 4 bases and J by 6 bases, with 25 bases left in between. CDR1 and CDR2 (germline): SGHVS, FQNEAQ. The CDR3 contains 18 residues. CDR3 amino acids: CASSSSGGPTGKVNEQFF. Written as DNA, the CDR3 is TGTGCCAGCAGCTCGTCGGGGGGGCCGACAGGGAAGGTCAATGAGCAGTTCTTC.

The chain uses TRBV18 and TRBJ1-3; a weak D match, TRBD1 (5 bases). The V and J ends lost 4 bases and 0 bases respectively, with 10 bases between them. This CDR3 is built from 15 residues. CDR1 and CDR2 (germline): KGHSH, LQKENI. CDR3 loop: CASSRDGSSGNTIYF. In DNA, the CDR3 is TGTGCCAGCTCACGGGACGGATCCTCTGGAAACACCATATATTTT.

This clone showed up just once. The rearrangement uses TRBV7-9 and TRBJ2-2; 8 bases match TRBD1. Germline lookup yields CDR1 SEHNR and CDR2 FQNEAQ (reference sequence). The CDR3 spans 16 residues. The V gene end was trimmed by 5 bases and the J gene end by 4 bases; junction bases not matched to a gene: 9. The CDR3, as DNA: TGTGCCAGCAGCCGGGACAGGCCTACCGGCACCGGGGAGCTGTTTTTT. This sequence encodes CASSRDRPTGTGELFF.

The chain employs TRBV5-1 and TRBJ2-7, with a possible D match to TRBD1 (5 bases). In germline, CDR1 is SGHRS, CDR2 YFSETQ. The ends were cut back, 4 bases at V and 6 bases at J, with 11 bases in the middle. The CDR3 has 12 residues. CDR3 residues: CASSQLGVEQYF. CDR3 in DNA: TGCGCCAGCAGCCAGCTAGGGGTCGAGCAGTACTTC.